The T cell receptor (beta chain) described here comes from a study of preoperative IRX-2 immunotherapy in early breast cancer (dated by TCRdb to about 2019). Taken with the paper, the label for treatment or condition translates to: preoperative locoregional IRX-2 cytokine immunotherapy. The samples were obtained from a phase Ib study that tested preoperative, locoregional IRX-2 cytokine immunotherapy designed to prime immune responses. Patients with early-stage breast cancer who were given IRX-2 before surgery served as donors. Worth noting for this clone: Its antigen is not yet known. The sample holds no much larger clone one base away, and base qualities are not on file.

The library relied on the immunoSEQ multiplex PCR assay. The table was pulled from immuneACCESS by TCRdb, which kept in-frame rearrangements only. Such tables lose some clones; where checked, under half of the loss comes from unresolved V genes, and the rest has no known cause. For this sample the table gives approximately 31,000 clones, of which about nine tenths were detected only once. The top ten constitute less than 2% of the sample. This TCR was recovered from a human donor with breast cancer. Material: tumor tissue, obtained after IRX-2 immunotherapy.

The CDR3 sequence is CASSPGWTGDYGYTF. The nucleotide sequence reads TGTGCCAGCTCACCAGGGTGGACAGGAGATTATGGCTACACCTTC. The V and J segments used are TRBV18 and TRBJ1-2, with 7 junctional bases fitting TRBD1. According to the germline V gene, CDR1 reads KGHSH and CDR2 reads LQKENI. V is pruned by 2 bases and J by 5 bases, leaving 8 bases of the junction without a gene match. The CDR3 measures 15 amino acids from cysteine to phenylalanine. The kept DNA is CDR3 alone, 45 bases in frame from the first base.